A single sample gave rise to the 10 T cell receptor beta chains below, sequenced in a study of CD8 T cells in ankylosing spondylitis. TCRdb reprocessed the 5' RACE reads with MiXCR, giving one entry per CDR3 protein. This table holds tens of thousands of distinct CDR3 sequences, roughly 17% found once. The sample was blood. Receptors were obtained from a male donor with ankylosing spondylitis or in good health (not recorded which).

In its sample, this clonotype was seen a few times. The chain couples TRBV6-2 or TRBV6-3 to TRBJ2-7; D ambiguous. Trimming took 2 bases from V and 2 from J, leaving 7 bases between them. CDR1 is MNHEY, CDR2 SVGEGT, per germline. The CDR3 is made up of 13 amino acids. This CDR3 reads CASSYTQAYEQYF. The DNA of the CDR3 is TGTGCCAGCAGTTACACTCAGGCCTACGAGCAGTACTTC.

The chain carries TRBV7-6 and TRBJ2-5; D gene ambiguous. The ends were cut back, 5 bases at V and 8 bases at J, with 9 bases in the middle. Germline lookup yields CDR1 SGHVS and CDR2 FNYEAQ. The CDR3 extends over 11 amino acids. The CDR3 region is CASSPPGTQYF. CDR3 bases: TGTGCCAGCAGCCCGCCGGGTACCCAGTACTTC.

The chain links TRBV29-1 to TRBJ2-7; 9 bases agree with TRBD1. The CDR3 has 15 amino acids. In germline, CDR1 is SQVTM, CDR2 ANQGSEA. The V and J ends lost 0 bases and 5 bases, in that order; junction bases with no gene match: 8. In DNA, the CDR3 is TGCAGCGTTGAAGATCGGGCTGGGACAGGGAACGAGCAGTACTTC. Protein: CSVEDRAGTGNEQYF.

This clonotype showed up just once. This rearrangement joins TRBV29-1 to TRBJ1-1; 7 bases line up with TRBD1. Trimming removed 2 bases from V and 6 bases from J; junction bases left unmatched: 6. The germline V gene encodes CDR1 SQVTM and CDR2 ANQGSEA. The CDR3 loop spans 13 amino acids. DNA of the CDR3: TGCAGCGTTGAAAGCAGGGGGAAGTCTGAAGCTTTCTTT. Translating it yields CSVESRGKSEAFF.

This clonotype was seen repeatedly, ten times or more. The rearrangement uses TRBV12-3 or TRBV12-4 and TRBJ2-2, with TRBD2 identical over 9 bases. Trimming removed 4 bases from V and 7 bases from J; junction bases left unmatched: 16. The CDR3 extends over 18 amino acids. CDR3 DNA sequence: TGTGCCAGCAGTTCCCTAGGGAGCGGGGGGCAAATTGTCGGGGAGCTGTTTTTT. Its protein product is CASSSLGSGGQIVGELFF.

This clonotype was seen a few times. The chain has TRBV29-1 and TRBJ2-2; TRBD1 matches at 10 bases. The CDR3 has 14 amino acids. Germline V lookup: CDR1 SQVTM, CDR2 ANQGSEA. J was trimmed by 1 base and V by 7 bases; bases with no gene match: 3. CDR3 nucleotide sequence: TGCAGCGCACGGACAGGGGGGAACACCGGGGAGCTGTTTTTT. It is translated as CSARTGGNTGELFF.

This clonotype was counted a few times. This chain uses TRBV28 with TRBJ2-1, with 8 bases lining up with TRBD2. The CDR3 sequence is 14 residues long. Germline V gene data show CDR1 as MDHEN and CDR2 as SYDVKM. V lost 5 bases to trimming and J lost 2 bases; unmatched junction nucleotides: 2. CDR3 DNA sequence: TGTGCCAGCAGTACGGGAGGGCCCTACAATGAGCAGTTCTTC. Protein: CASSTGGPYNEQFF.

This rearrangement joins TRBV29-1 to TRBJ1-2; D is undetermined. The CDR3 length is 14 residues. Between the trimmed V and J ends, which lost 3 bases and 5 bases, there was a span of 16 bases. Germline V gene data show CDR1 as SQVTM and CDR2 as ANQGSEA. CDR3 nucleotides: TGCAGCGTTGATAGCAGCAGCCTCTTATATGGCTACACCTTC. It yields the protein CSVDSSSLLYGYTF.

The gene calls are TRBV5-5 and TRBJ2-2, with a possible D match to TRBD1 (6 bases). Trimming stripped 4 bases from V and 6 bases from J, with 25 bases between. Per germline, CDR1 SGHKS and CDR2 YYEKEE (reference sequence). This CDR3 contains 18 residues. The CDR3 DNA sequence: TGTGCCAGCAGCCCTGGGCTGACCCGGGACATCGGGTCCGGGGAGCTGTTTTTT. Amino acid sequence: CASSPGLTRDIGSGELFF.

The chain uses TRBV7-2 and TRBJ2-2, with 10 bases identical to TRBD2. CDR1 and CDR2 from the germline V gene are SGHTA and FQGNSA. This CDR3 contains 14 residues. J gave up 6 bases and V 5 bases, and 3 bases lay outside the gene matches. The CDR3 is CASSLGLASGELFF. CDR3 in DNA: TGTGCCAGCAGCCTGGGACTAGCGTCCGGGGAGCTGTTTTTT.